This T cell receptor (beta chain) derives from a study of tumor-infiltrating lymphocytes in primary liver carcinoma. As for this clonotype: An end of the junction does not agree with germline; a read error may underlie this.

Making TCR beta cDNA involved around 500 ng total RNA and a constant-region primer. Library construction for TCR beta comprised three nested multiplex PCR rounds performed with slightly modified ARM-PCR. Each of the first two PCR rounds ran nine to ten cycles with TRBV1-TRBV30 forward and C-beta reverse primers. TCRdb reprocessed the multiplex PCR reads with MiXCR, giving one entry per CDR3 protein. Here the sample spans almost 200,000 distinct CDR3 sequences, 65% being singletons. The CDR3 has 15 residues. The V gene's germline CDR1 is SGHNT and CDR2 YENEEA. Unsorted whole blood yielded the blood RNA, and germline DNA was also extracted.

The clonotype was recovered from a woman aged 60-70 years with primary liver carcinoma and hepatitis B virus infection. This sequence joins TRBV11-3 and TRBJ2-1, with 7 nucleotides matching TRBD2. Sequenced input: peripheral blood. The CDR3 DNA is TGTGTCAGCAGCTTAGGAACTAACGGGAGGCTTGAGCAGTTCTTC. It specifies CVSSLGTNGRLEQFF.